These T cell receptor beta chains were read from a single sample in a study of control samples from healthy donors and cancer patients. Measured with immunoSEQ multiplex PCR; TCRdb has only the in-frame clones, and not every one. The table records 80,000 to 100,000 clones, just under 95% of them present only once. The sample consisted of blood. Every receptor here comes from a human donor in good health. The donor label of this sample is uncertain. The CDR3 runs from the conserved cysteine through the conserved F or W. A D gene is named only where the DNA matches it firmly. Clone size, where shown, is once, few, many, or a class for clones that have expanded.

J gene,clone size,V gene,CDR3 length,D gene,CDR3 protein,CDR3 DNA
TRBJ1-2,-,TRBV27,13,TRBD1,CASRPQGLYGYTF,TGTGCCAGCAGACCACAGGGGCTGTATGGCTACACCTTC
TRBJ2-5,-,TRBV24-1,14,TRBD2,CATSATWEGETQYF,TGTGCCACCAGTGCGACATGGGAGGGAGAGACCCAGTACTTC
TRBJ2-1,-,TRBV9,15,-,CASSMGPVGYNEQFF,TGTGCCAGCAGCATGGGCCCCGTGGGATACAATGAGCAGTTCTTC
TRBJ2-7,-,TRBV25-1,13,-,CASSGQGLYEQYF,TGTGCCAGCAGTGGGCAGGGCCTCTACGAGCAGTACTTC
TRBJ2-3,-,TRBV11-1,14,TRBD1,CASSAGTGSDTQYF,TGTGCCAGCAGCGCCGGGACAGGGTCAGATACGCAGTATTTT
TRBJ2-5,-,TRBV25-1,18,-,CASSEAPFGPIGGETQYF,TGTGCCAGCAGTGAAGCCCCATTTGGGCCGATAGGCGGGGAGACCCAGTACTTC
TRBJ1-5,-,TRBV19,13,-,CASSGGLRQPQHF,TGTGCCAGTAGCGGGGGGCTGAGGCAGCCCCAGCATTTT
TRBJ1-5,-,TRBV6-1,13,-,CASSPIPNQPQHF,TGTGCCAGCAGCCCCATACCCAATCAGCCCCAGCATTTT
TRBJ1-5,-,TRBV9,15,TRBD1,CASSVGGTGNQPQHF,TGTGCCAGCAGCGTAGGGGGGACAGGCAATCAGCCCCAGCATTTT
TRBJ2-5,-,TRBV7-9,13,-,CASSLGSQETQYF,TGTGCCAGCAGCTTGGGGTCCCAAGAGACCCAGTACTTC
TRBJ1-2,-,TRBV5-1,13,-,CASSLELSLGYTF,TGCGCCAGCAGCTTGGAGTTGTCCCTTGGCTACACCTTC
TRBJ1-1,-,TRBV7-6,13,TRBD1,CASSSDRDTEAFF,TGTGCCAGCAGCTCGGACAGGGACACTGAAGCTTTCTTT
TRBJ2-2,-,TRBV7-3,16,TRBD1,CASSKTGGGSTGELFF,TGTGCCAGCAGCAAGACAGGGGGCGGGAGCACCGGGGAGCTGTTTTTT
TRBJ1-1,-,TRBV28,13,-,CASSPGGNTEAFF,TGTGCCAGCAGTCCAGGAGGTAACACTGAAGCTTTCTTT
TRBJ1-2,-,TRBV12-3/TRBV12-4,12,-,CASTRQGYGYTF,TGTGCCAGCACGCGACAAGGCTATGGCTACACCTTC
TRBJ1-2,once,TRBV7-7,19,TRBD1,CASSNLGRDREPSNYGYTF,TGTGCCAGCAGTAATCTAGGCCGGGACAGGGAACCGAGTAACTATGGCTACACCTTC
TRBJ1-5,once,TRBV18,16,TRBD1,CASSPVDRAVNQPQHF,TGTGCCAGCTCACCAGTGGACAGGGCTGTCAATCAGCCCCAGCATTTT
TRBJ1-6,few,TRBV6-5,15,-,CASSRWGGSNSPLHF,TGTGCCAGCAGCCGATGGGGGGGGAGCAATTCACCCCTCCACTTT
TRBJ1-1,-,TRBV20-1,14,-,CSASEFTVNTEAFF,TGCAGTGCTAGTGAATTTACGGTTAACACTGAAGCTTTCTTT
TRBJ2-7,-,TRBV6-4,14,-,CAFFPPGGKHEQYF,TGTGCCTTCTTCCCGCCCGGAGGGAAACACGAGCAGTACTTC
TRBJ2-2,-,TRBV19,15,-,CASSISGGRGGELFF,TGTGCCAGTAGTATTTCCGGGGGGCGCGGCGGGGAGCTGTTTTTT
TRBJ2-3,-,TRBV5-4,15,-,CASSPRQRGTDTQYF,TGTGCCAGCAGCCCCCGTCAGCGCGGCACAGATACGCAGTATTTT
TRBJ2-4,-,TRBV14,14,-,CASSQDTRRNIQYF,TGTGCCAGCAGCCAAGATACCAGACGAAACATTCAGTACTTC
TRBJ1-1,-,TRBV4-2,13,-,CASSLNWGAEAFF,TGTGCCAGCAGTCTAAACTGGGGGGCAGAAGCTTTCTTT
TRBJ1-5,-,TRBV30,16,TRBD1,CAWSHPGQGLGGPQHF,TGTGCCTGGAGCCACCCGGGACAGGGATTGGGAGGGCCCCAGCATTTT
TRBJ1-1,-,TRBV7-6,13,-,CASSRGQNTEAFF,TGTGCCAGCAGCCGAGGACAGAACACTGAAGCTTTCTTT
TRBJ2-5,-,TRBV7-8,14,-,CASGTSGLGETQYF,TGTGCCAGCGGGACCAGCGGGCTTGGGGAGACCCAGTACTTC
TRBJ2-1,-,TRBV3-1/TRBV3-2,15,-,CASSQVPGSYNEQFF,TGTGCCAGCAGCCAAGTCCCGGGCTCCTACAATGAGCAGTTCTTC
TRBJ2-2,-,TRBV19,12,-,CASIHSTGELFF,TGTGCCAGTATACATAGCACCGGGGAGCTGTTTTTT
TRBJ2-1,-,TRBV11-2,17,TRBD1,CASSLDGPGGAYNEQFF,TGTGCCAGCAGCTTAGATGGGCCAGGGGGCGCGTACAATGAGCAGTTCTTC
TRBJ2-2,-,TRBV6-6,13,-,CASIFGDTGELFF,TGTGCCAGCATTTTTGGGGACACCGGGGAGCTGTTTTTT
TRBJ2-7,-,TRBV24-1,15,TRBD1,CATSSTGTGGEEQYF,TGTGCCACCAGTTCCACCGGGACAGGGGGCGAAGAGCAGTACTTC
TRBJ1-2,-,TRBV6-1,15,-,CASSETTASNYGYTF,TGTGCCAGCAGTGAGACGACAGCATCTAACTATGGCTACACCTTC
TRBJ2-7,-,TRBV28,14,TRBD1,CASGYRDRGGEQYF,TGTGCCAGCGGTTACCGGGACAGGGGTGGCGAGCAGTACTTC
TRBJ2-3,-,TRBV7-6,16,-,CASSFGGQRVTDTQYF,TGTGCCAGCAGCTTCGGCGGACAGAGAGTCACAGATACGCAGTATTTT
TRBJ2-1,-,TRBV24-1,20,TRBD1,CATSDPNPGQGSSSYNEQFF,TGTGCCACCAGTGACCCAAATCCGGGACAGGGTTCGAGCTCCTACAATGAGCAGTTCTTC
TRBJ1-3,-,TRBV5-4,15,-,CASSEGLGSGNTIYF,TGTGCCAGCAGCGAGGGACTTGGCTCTGGAAACACCATATATTTT
TRBJ1-1,-,TRBV5-1,15,-,CASRPQRAANTEAFF,TGCGCCAGCAGACCCCAGCGGGCGGCGAACACTGAAGCTTTCTTT
TRBJ2-2,-,TRBV12-3/TRBV12-4,13,TRBD1,CASSTGVTGELFF,TGTGCCAGCAGTACAGGGGTCACCGGGGAGCTGTTTTTT
TRBJ2-3,-,TRBV2,16,TRBD1,CASRDRVSAGTDTQYF,TGTGCCAGCAGGGACAGGGTTTCGGCTGGCACAGATACGCAGTATTTT
TRBJ2-1,-,TRBV6-5,15,TRBD2,CASSLERGSYNEQFF,TGTGCCAGCAGTCTCGAGCGGGGGTCATACAATGAGCAGTTCTTC
TRBJ1-1,-,TRBV10-3,13,-,CAISEIGNTEAFF,TGTGCCATCAGTGAGATTGGCAACACTGAAGCTTTCTTT
TRBJ1-1,-,TRBV19,14,-,CASSIGTRTTEAFF,TGTGCCAGTAGTATAGGAACAAGGACCACTGAAGCTTTCTTT
TRBJ1-1,-,TRBV4-3,15,-,CASSQEEGMNTEAFF,TGCGCCAGCAGCCAAGAAGAGGGAATGAACACTGAAGCTTTCTTT
TRBJ2-7,-,TRBV2,14,-,CASNPQRSSYEQYF,TGTGCCAGCAATCCCCAGAGGTCCTCCTACGAGCAGTACTTC